This T cell receptor (beta chain) was obtained from a study of chronic HIV infection and antiretroviral therapy. Germline CDR1 is MGHRA and CDR2 is YSYEKL. V lost 3 bases and J lost 7; bases outside the gene matches: 6. The CDR3 consists of 15 residues. TCRdb fed the 5' RACE reads into MiXCR, producing one record per CDR3 protein. The sample lists 40,000 to 60,000 distinct CDR3 sequences, approximately 19% occurring once. The sequenced sample consisted of peripheral blood. This chain connects TRBV4-1 to TRBJ2-1; 10 bases align to TRBD2. The clonotype originates from an adult who had HIV and had not received antiretroviral therapy, or was an uninfected healthy control (not recorded which). As DNA, the CDR3 is TGCGCCAGCAGCCAGCCTAGCGGGAGTCGGAATGAGCAGTTCTTC. Translation: CASSQPSGSRNEQFF.